This T cell receptor beta chain was captured by sequencing in a study of T cell responses to AZD1222 COVID-19 vaccine. Across the whole study: Some second doses came at about 4 weeks and others at about 12 weeks; these were pooled.

In germline, CDR1 is KGHSH, CDR2 LQKENI. The CDR3 length is 12 residues. Trimming cost V 2 bases and J 5 bases, with 7 bases left between them. Repertoires were generated with immunoSEQ multiplex PCR, while TCRdb's copy carries only in-frame clones and drops some. The table includes around 150,000 clones, approximately 92% detected once. This receptor was identified in an adult in good health. The sequences come from peripheral blood, collected on day 0 of AZD1222 vaccination. The chain recombines TRBV18 with TRBJ2-7, with D maybe TRBD1 (6 bases). CDR3 in DNA: TGTGCCAGCTCACCAGGGGGCCACGAGCAGTACTTC. It specifies CASSPGGHEQYF. Based on the CDR3 plus reference TRBV18 and TRBJ2-7, the full variable domain is NAGVMQNPRHLVRRRGQEARLRCSPMKGHSHVYWYRQLPEEGLKFMVYLQKENIIDESGMPKERFSAEFPKEGPSILRIQQVVRGDSAAYFCASSPGGHEQYFGPGTRLTVT.